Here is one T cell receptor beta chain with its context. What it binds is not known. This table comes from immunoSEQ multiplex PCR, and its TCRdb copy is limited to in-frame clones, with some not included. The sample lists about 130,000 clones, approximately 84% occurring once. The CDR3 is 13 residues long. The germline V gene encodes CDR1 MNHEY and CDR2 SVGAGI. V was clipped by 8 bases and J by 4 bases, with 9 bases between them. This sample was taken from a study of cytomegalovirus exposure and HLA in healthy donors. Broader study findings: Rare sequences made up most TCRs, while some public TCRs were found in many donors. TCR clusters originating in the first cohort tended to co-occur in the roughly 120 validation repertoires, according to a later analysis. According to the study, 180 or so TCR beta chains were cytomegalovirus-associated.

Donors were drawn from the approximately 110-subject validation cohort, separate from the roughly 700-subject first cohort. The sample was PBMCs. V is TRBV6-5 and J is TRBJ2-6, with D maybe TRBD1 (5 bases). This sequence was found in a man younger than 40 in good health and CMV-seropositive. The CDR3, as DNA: TGTGCCAGCGCAGGGTCCGGGGCCAACGTCCTGACTTTC. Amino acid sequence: CASAGSGANVLTF.